This TCR beta chain was recorded in a study of identical twins. TCRdb reprocessed the 5' RACE reads via MiXCR and lists one record per CDR3 protein. The table records 1.5 million to 2 million distinct CDR3 sequences, around 33% of them present only once. Healthy Caucasian individuals made up all the donors. V lost 2 bases to trimming and J lost 9 bases, with 11 bases between them. The CDR3 totals 13 residues. CDR1 and CDR2 from the germline V gene are MDHEN and SYDVKM. This clonotype was sampled from a newborn girl in good health. The source material was cord blood. This chain uses TRBV28 with TRBJ2-4; D perhaps matches TRBD2 (5 bases). CDR3 region: CASSLMLEGIQYF. CDR3 in DNA: TGTGCCAGCAGTTTAATGCTAGAGGGCATTCAGTACTTC.